These 16 T cell receptor beta chains came from one sample sequenced in a study of post-analysis software for immune sequencing data. Broader study findings: Higher frequency in patients than in controls was seen for roughly 5 TRBV segments, with TRBV5-6, TRBV5-1 and TRBV20-1 among them.

TCR beta cDNA libraries included unique molecular identifiers. TCRdb ran MiXCR on the PCR reads and lists one entry per CDR3 protein. The profile covers hundreds of thousands of distinct CDR3 sequences, with roughly 29% appearing a single time and around 0.6% taken by the ten largest. No antigen has been identified for these receptors. The sequenced sample consisted of blood. These receptor sequences come from a girl between 5 and 17 years old with multiple sclerosis.

This clonotype was seen ten or more times. This chain uses TRBV4-3 with TRBJ2-1; D might be TRBD2 (5 bases). Deletions cut 5 bases from V and 2 bases from J, with 13 bases between. The V gene's germline CDR1 is LGHNA and CDR2 YSLEER. This CDR3 is built from 15 residues. CDR3 protein: CASSANREPYNEQFF. CDR3 coding DNA: TGCGCCAGCAGCGCCAATAGGGAGCCCTACAATGAGCAGTTCTTC.

This clonotype has only a few counts. This rearrangement joins TRBV6-2 or TRBV6-3 to TRBJ2-1; D possibly corresponds to TRBD1 (6 bases). The CDR3 loop spans 16 amino acids. V was cut by 11 bases and J by 6 bases, with 26 bases left in between. The germline V gene encodes CDR1 MNHEY and CDR2 SVGEGT. This CDR3 is CAGAHPRDTNLNEQFF. The CDR3 nucleotides read TGTGCCGGGGCCCACCCCCGGGACACTAACCTCAATGAGCAGTTCTTC.

Comment on this clonotype: A read error may explain this, as a much larger clone is one base away. The rearrangement links TRBV20-1 to TRBJ2-1; the D gene is possibly TRBD2 (5 bases). In germline, CDR1 is DFQATT, CDR2 SNEGSKA (reference sequence). This CDR3 comprises 14 residues. The CDR3 DNA is TGCAGTGCGCCCTTAGCACGAGACTACAGTGAGCAGTTCTTC. It specifies CSAPLARDYSEQFF.

The chain links TRBV6-5 to TRBJ1-2; D not resolved. Germline V lookup: CDR1 MNHEY, CDR2 SVGAGI. This CDR3 comprises 11 residues. The ends were cut back, 7 bases at V and 8 bases at J, with 11 bases in the middle. The CDR3 protein is CASTNPGGYTF. For the CDR3, the DNA is TGTGCCAGCACAAACCCGGGCGGCTACACCTTC.

This clonotype was seen many times. The genes are TRBV28 and TRBJ2-7, with D perhaps given as TRBD1 or TRBD2 (5 bases each). Germline loops: CDR1 MDHEN, CDR2 SYDVKM. The CDR3 covers 14 residues. V gave up 7 bases and J gave up 2 bases, with 15 bases separating them. The CDR3 coding sequence is TGTGCCAGCACCAACCCATGGGGGACCTACGAGCAGTACTTC. The encoded protein is CASTNPWGTYEQYF. The complete variable domain, with remaining parts taken from reference TRBV28 and TRBJ2-7, reads DVKVTQSSRYLVKRTGEKVFLECVQDMDHENMFWYRQDPGLGLRLIYFSYDVKMKEKGDIPEGYSVSREKKERFSLILESASTNQTSMYLCASTNPWGTYEQYFGPGTRLTVT.

This clonotype was seen a handful of times. V and J are TRBV20-1 and TRBJ2-5; D could derive from TRBD1 or TRBD2 (6 bases each). Deletions cut 3 bases from V and 3 bases from J, with 14 bases between. The CDR3 is 14 amino acids. Germline lookup yields CDR1 DFQATT and CDR2 SNEGSKA (reference sequence). CDR3 loop: CSARGRGLEETQYF. The CDR3 DNA reads TGCAGTGCTAGGGGCCGGGGGCTTGAAGAGACCCAGTACTTC.

The J gene is TRBJ2-1, the V gene TRBV7-2; 12 nucleotides line up with TRBD2. CDR3 size: 19 residues. Trimming took 3 bases from V and 2 from J; bases not matched to a gene: 11. Germline-derived CDR1 and CDR2 are SGHTA and FQGNSA. The CDR3 sequence: CASSFASGRASIPYNEQFF. The CDR3 coding sequence is TGTGCCAGCAGCTTCGCTAGCGGGAGGGCCTCTATCCCCTACAATGAGCAGTTCTTC. Full variable domain (remainder filled in from reference TRBV7-2 and TRBJ2-1): GAGVSQSPSNKVTEKGKDVELRCDPISGHTALYWYRQSLGQGLEFLIYFQGNSAPDKSGLPSDRFSAERTGGSVSTLTIQRTQQEDSAVYLCASSFASGRASIPYNEQFFGPGTRLTVL.

The chain is built from TRBV7-9 and TRBJ2-3; D might be TRBD2 (6 bases). Looked up from germline, CDR1 is SEHNR and CDR2 is FQNEAQ (reference sequence). The CDR3 covers 15 residues. Trimming left V 5 bases short and J 6 bases short, with 18 bases between. This CDR3 is CASSAGLGVEDTQYF. In nucleotides, the CDR3 is TGTGCCAGCAGCGCGGGACTGGGGGTCGAGGATACGCAGTATTTT.

This clonotype has only a few counts. This rearrangement joins TRBV7-2 to TRBJ2-3, with 8 bases identical to TRBD2. The CDR3 is 14 amino acids. Germline CDR1 SGHTA, CDR2 FQGNSA. V was pared by 5 bases and J by 2 bases, with 3 bases of the junction left unmatched. The CDR3 DNA sequence: TGTGCCAGCAGCGGCGGACTAGCCACAGATACGCAGTATTTT. Amino acids: CASSGGLATDTQYF. The full variable domain, rest sourced from reference TRBV7-2 and TRBJ2-3, is GAGVSQSPSNKVTEKGKDVELRCDPISGHTALYWYRQSLGQGLEFLIYFQGNSAPDKSGLPSDRFSAERTGGSVSTLTIQRTQQEDSAVYLCASSGGLATDTQYFGPGTRLTVL.

This chain joins TRBV7-2 and TRBJ1-2, with 8 bases matching TRBD1. The CDR3 length is 16 residues. The V and J ends lost 2 bases and 7 bases, in that order; junction bases with no gene match: 12. Germline CDR1 SGHTA, CDR2 FQGNSA. CDR3 sequence reads: CASSLTARTGGRGYTF. Written as DNA, the CDR3 is TGTGCCAGCAGCTTAACGGCGCGAACAGGGGGGCGTGGCTACACCTTC.

The chain couples TRBV20-1 to TRBJ1-6; D is possibly TRBD1 (6 bases). This CDR3 is 14 amino acids long. CDR1 and CDR2 from the germline V gene are DFQATT and SNEGSKA (reference sequence). Trimming removed 3 bases at V and 2 bases at J, with 8 bases between. The DNA for the CDR3 is TGCAGTGCTAGCAGGGGCCCCTATAATTCACCCCTCCACTTT. It is translated as CSASRGPYNSPLHF.

CDR3 nucleotides: TGCAGTGCTAGGGGTAGGGGGCAAGTAGGCTACACCTTC. Translated: CSARGRGQVGYTF. The genes are TRBV20-1 and TRBJ1-2, with 7 bases fitting TRBD1. The length of the CDR3 is 13 residues. V lost 3 bases, J lost 8 bases, and 9 bases stayed unmatched. Per germline, CDR1 DFQATT and CDR2 SNEGSKA (reference sequence).

This clonotype showed up many times. This sequence joins TRBV29-1 and TRBJ2-3; possible D gene TRBD1, 6 bases. V dropped 7 bases and J dropped 6 bases, with 20 bases sitting between them. The CDR3 extends over 14 amino acids. Germline V lookup: CDR1 SQVTM, CDR2 ANQGSEA. This CDR3 reads CSALATGRWDTQYF. For the CDR3, the DNA is TGCAGCGCCCTTGCAACAGGGCGGTGGGATACGCAGTATTTT.

The chain has TRBV10-3 and TRBJ2-7, with D unclear. Gene TRBJ2-5 matches the end of the DNA better, so the J call may be wrong. This CDR3 comprises 13 residues. Germline loops: CDR1 ENHRY, CDR2 SYGVKD. The CDR3 DNA is TGTGCCATCTCCGACGGGCGCAAAGAGACCCAGTACTTC. This sequence encodes CAISDGRKETQYF.

The V gene is TRBV5-5, the J gene TRBJ2-4, with D unclear. CDR1 is SGHKS, CDR2 YYEKEE, per germline (reference sequence). The CDR3 covers 15 residues. V lost 4 bases to trimming and J lost 0 bases, with 11 bases between them. CDR3 DNA sequence: TGTGCCAGCAGCCGATTGGGTGGAGCCAAAAACATTCAGTACTTC. It yields the protein CASSRLGGAKNIQYF.

The V and J genes are TRBV2 and TRBJ1-2; D is unresolved. The V gene lost 4 bases and the J gene lost 2 bases, with 14 bases spanning the gap. CDR1 is SNHLY, CDR2 FYNNEI, per germline. The CDR3 runs to 15 residues. CDR3 sequence: CASSGVAESNYGYTF. The CDR3 bases are TGTGCCAGCAGTGGGGTTGCAGAATCCAACTATGGCTACACCTTC.